These 22 T cell receptor beta chains came from one sample sequenced in a study of shared clonotypes between healthy human individuals. Some clones are missing from TCRdb's copy, which holds only in-frame ones; the method was immunoSEQ multiplex PCR. The sample consists of about 1 million clones, under 80% of them appearing once. The sequenced sample was memory CD4+ T cells sorted from blood. Subset meaning: CD45RA-negative fraction. Receptor source: a man aged 18 to 29 in good health.

The chain combines TRBV6-1 with TRBJ2-5; D possibly corresponds to TRBD2 (6 bases). Trimming took 2 bases from V and 4 from J, leaving 11 bases between them. The CDR3 has 14 residues. Germline V lookup: CDR1 MNHNS, CDR2 SASEGT. The DNA for the CDR3 is TGTGCCAGCAGTGAATCGGGGGTGTTAGAGACCCAGTACTTC. Amino acid sequence: CASSESGVLETQYF.

The rearrangement uses TRBV6-5 and TRBJ1-2, with 7 bases matching TRBD1. CDR1 is MNHEY and CDR2 is SVGAGI in the germline V gene. The CDR3 contains 14 residues. V shed 2 bases, J shed 4 bases, and the junction held 4 bases outside the gene matches. CDR3 sequence: CASSYGQGVYGYTF. CDR3 sequence (DNA): TGTGCCAGCAGTTACGGTCAGGGGGTCTATGGCTACACCTTC.

This clone was counted many times. The chain is built from TRBV5-6 and TRBJ2-3, with TRBD2 as a possible D gene (6 bases). Trimming stripped 0 bases from V and 4 bases from J, with 12 bases between. This CDR3 is built from 15 residues. The V gene's germline CDR1 is SGHDT and CDR2 YYEEEE. The CDR3 loop is CASSLEGRLADTQYF. CDR3 nucleotides: TGTGCCAGCAGCTTGGAAGGGAGGTTGGCAGATACGCAGTATTTT.

This clone was counted at least ten times. The gene calls are TRBV7-9 and TRBJ2-7, with 11 bases fitting TRBD2. In germline, CDR1 is SEHNR, CDR2 FQNEAQ (reference sequence). This CDR3 contains 14 residues. The V segment lost 2 bases and the J segment 6 bases; nucleotides outside the gene matches: 3. CDR3 DNA sequence: TGTGCCAGCAGCTTATCGACTAGCGGGACCGAGCAGTACTTC. It translates to CASSLSTSGTEQYF. Variable domain in full (rest from reference TRBV7-9 and TRBJ2-7): DTGVSQNPRHKITKRGQNVTFRCDPISEHNRLYWYRQTLGQGPEFLTYFQNEAQLEKSRLLSDRFSAERPKGSFSTLEIQRTEQGDSAMYLCASSLSTSGTEQYFGPGTRLTVT.

The chain employs TRBV19 and TRBJ1-1; TRBD1 aligns across 8 bases. Germline CDR1 reads LNHDA; CDR2 reads SQIVND (reference sequence). This CDR3 is built from 15 residues. The V and J ends lost 3 bases and 6 bases, in that order; junction bases with no gene match: 9. CDR3 DNA: TGTGCCAGTAGTATTCGACAGGGGCGAAAAGCTGAAGCTTTCTTT. This codes for CASSIRQGRKAEAFF.

The rearrangement uses TRBV19 and TRBJ2-6; 7 bases map to TRBD1. The CDR3 consists of 15 residues. V shed 4 bases and J 2 bases; nucleotides not matched to a gene: 2. Germline V gene sequence: CDR1 LNHDA, CDR2 SQIVND (reference sequence). The CDR3 region is CASSKTGTGANVLTF. In DNA, the CDR3 is TGTGCCAGTAGTAAGACAGGGACTGGGGCCAACGTCCTGACTTTC.

V gene TRBV6-5 combines with J gene TRBJ1-2; D is unresolved. Germline V lookup: CDR1 MNHEY, CDR2 SVGAGI. Trimming removed 4 bases at V and 7 bases at J, with 16 bases between. CDR3 length: 14 residues. Here the CDR3 DNA reads TGTGCCAGCAGTTCGGGTCGTATTATTGGTGGCTACACCTTC. This encodes CASSSGRIIGGYTF.

This rearrangement joins TRBV7-3 to TRBJ1-6, with D maybe TRBD1 (5 bases). This CDR3 contains 15 residues. V was cut by 4 bases and J by 0 bases, with 7 bases left in between. Germline V gene data show CDR1 as SGHTA and CDR2 as FQGTGA. The CDR3 DNA reads as TGTGCCAGCAGCTACGACAGCTCCTATAATTCACCCCTCCACTTT. Its protein product is CASSYDSSYNSPLHF.

Here the CDR3 reads CASSEAELYGYTF. CDR3 DNA sequence: TGCGCCAGCAGTGAAGCAGAACTCTATGGCTACACCTTC. The V gene is TRBV10-1, the J gene TRBJ1-2; no reliable D call. Germline-derived CDR1 and CDR2 are WNHNN and SYGVQD (reference sequence). V lost 3 bases, J lost 4 bases, and 9 bases lay in between. The length of the CDR3 is 13 residues.

The CDR3 loop is CASSPRWVAGYEQYF. Here the CDR3 DNA reads TGTGCCAGCAGCCCCCGGTGGGTAGCGGGCTACGAGCAGTACTTC. V is TRBV9 and J is TRBJ2-7; 7 bases are a match to TRBD2. Unmatched junction bases numbered 10, after V lost 4 bases and J lost 3 bases. Germline assignment: CDR1 SGDLS and CDR2 YYNGEE. This CDR3 is 15 amino acids long. The entire variable domain, with the rest obtained from reference TRBV9 and TRBJ2-7, is as follows: DSGVTQTPKHLITATGQRVTLRCSPRSGDLSVYWYQQSLDQGLQFLIQYYNGEERAKGNILERFSAQQFPDLHSELNLSSLELGDSALYFCASSPRWVAGYEQYFGPGTRLTVT.

About this clone itself: Other nucleotide sequences in the sample specify the same CDR3. The chain carries TRBV5-1 and TRBJ2-2; tentative D call: TRBD1 (6 bases). The CDR3 extends over 13 amino acids. Germline CDR1 is SGHRS and CDR2 is YFSETQ. Trimming cost V 7 bases and J 3 bases, with 10 bases left between them. For the CDR3, the DNA is TGCGCCAGCCGAAAGGGGGACACCGGGGAGCTGTTTTTT. Its translation is CASRKGDTGELFF.

The chain joins TRBV6-6 to TRBJ1-5; no clear D gene. Germline CDR1 is MNHNY and CDR2 is SVGAGI (reference sequence). V was pared by 6 bases and J by 7 bases, with 13 bases between. This CDR3 contains 13 residues. CDR3 coding DNA: TGTGCCAGCAGCCGCGGTATCGGGCAGCCCCAGCATTTT. As protein: CASSRGIGQPQHF.

The chain employs TRBV4-1 and TRBJ2-6; D is perhaps TRBD2 (6 bases). Looked up from germline, CDR1 is MGHRA and CDR2 is YSYEKL. The CDR3 has 19 amino acids. The germline V and J ends were trimmed by 2 bases and 4 bases, with 21 bases remaining between them. In nucleotides, the CDR3 is TGCGCCAGCAGCCAATCGAAGGGGACTGCCATATCCGGGGCCAACGTCCTGACTTTC. Translation: CASSQSKGTAISGANVLTF.

This clone was recorded a few times. The rearrangement joins TRBV5-1 to TRBJ1-6; possibly TRBD1 for D (5 bases). Germline V CDR1 and CDR2: SGHRS, YFSETQ. The V gene lost 5 bases and the J gene lost 7 bases, with 19 bases spanning the gap. The CDR3 has 16 residues. CDR3 in DNA: TGCGCCAGCAGTCTGACAGAAGCGCGTTCCAATTCACCCCTCCACTTT. Protein sequence: CASSLTEARSNSPLHF.

This chain uses TRBV28 with TRBJ1-2; D might be TRBD1 (6 bases). This CDR3 region has 16 residues. Trimming removed 5 bases from V and 3 bases from J, with 19 bases in between. Germline V gene lookup returns CDR1 MDHEN and CDR2 SYDVKM. CDR3 loop: CASSDPGGGKDYGYTF. CDR3 coding DNA: TGTGCCAGCAGTGACCCGGGAGGGGGTAAGGACTATGGCTACACCTTC.

The rearrangement uses TRBV25-1 and TRBJ2-1; the D gene is possibly TRBD1 (6 bases). This CDR3 spans 16 amino acids. CDR1 is MGHDK, CDR2 SYGVNS, per germline. V was trimmed by 4 bases and J by 1 base, leaving 14 bases between them. CDR3 DNA sequence: TGTGCCAGCAGTGCTGATTCAGGGGATTCCTACAATGAGCAGTTCTTC. Amino acids: CASSADSGDSYNEQFF.

The V and J genes are TRBV6-1 and TRBJ1-2, with 7 bases that match TRBD1. The V gene end was trimmed by 4 bases and the J gene end by 2 bases; junction bases not matched to a gene: 10. CDR1 is MNHNS, CDR2 SASEGT, per germline. This CDR3 region has 16 residues. The CDR3 region is CASSASGGGLNYGYTF. Written as DNA, the CDR3 is TGTGCCAGCAGTGCCTCAGGGGGAGGGTTAAACTATGGCTACACCTTC.

The chain's CDR3 is CASSKERNIQYF. The CDR3 bases are TGTGCCAGCAGCAAAGAGAGAAACATTCAGTACTTC. The gene calls are TRBV21-1 and TRBJ2-4; the table's D gene call, TRBD2, was not cross checked with the DNA. TRBV21-1 is assigned pseudogene status. CDR3 length: 12 amino acids.

The chain is built from TRBV5-5 and TRBJ2-2; perhaps TRBD2 as D (6 bases). Germline loops: CDR1 SGHKS, CDR2 YYEKEE (reference sequence). CDR3 length: 15 amino acids. V was cut by 4 bases and J by 4 bases, with 14 bases left in between. CDR3 in DNA: TGTGCCAGCAGCAAAGGGACTCTCCGCACCGGGGAGCTGTTTTTT. It specifies CASSKGTLRTGELFF.

The V and J genes are TRBV5-1 and TRBJ2-7; D remains ambiguous. In germline, CDR1 is SGHRS, CDR2 YFSETQ. Trimming shortened V by 5 bases and J by 4 bases, and 13 bases separated the two germline ends. The CDR3 covers 13 residues. CDR3 sequence (DNA): TGCGCCAGCAGGGCAGATATCTTGTACGAGCAGTACTTC. Protein product: CASRADILYEQYF.

This clone was seen more than once but under ten times. The rearrangement links TRBV2 to TRBJ1-1; 8 bases agree with TRBD1. CDR1 is SNHLY and CDR2 is FYNNEI in the germline V gene. The trim removed 6 bases at V and 2 bases at J, leaving 5 bases unmatched. The CDR3 totals 14 residues. The CDR3 spells CASRNDRGNTEAFF. The CDR3 DNA is TGTGCCAGCAGAAATGACAGGGGTAACACTGAAGCTTTCTTT. The full variable domain, its missing parts supplied by reference TRBV2 and TRBJ1-1, is EPEVTQTPSHQVTQMGQEVILRCVPISNHLYFYWYRQILGQKVEFLVSFYNNEISEKSEIFDDQFSVERPDGSNFTLKIRSTKLEDSAMYFCASRNDRGNTEAFFGQGTRLTVV.

The chain recombines TRBV5-6 with TRBJ2-3, with TRBD1 matching over 7 bases. CDR3 length equals 16 residues. The germline CDR1 and CDR2 sequences are SGHDT and YYEEEE. J gave up 1 base and V 3 bases, and 8 bases lay outside the gene matches. The CDR3: CASSSTIDRGTDTQYF. The CDR3 bases are TGTGCCAGCAGCTCCACAATCGACAGGGGCACAGATACGCAGTATTTT.